The T cell receptor beta chain under discussion was sequenced for a study of T cell clones after liver transplantation (dated by TCRdb to the late 2010s). As for the study more broadly: ITN030ST, the source of the samples, was a randomized trial that attempted immunosuppression withdrawal within 2 years of liver transplantation. Three of the eight recipients were HCV-positive; the others were transplanted for non-autoimmune, non-viral indications. Blood samples were taken pre-transplant, pre-randomization before withdrawal, and post-randomization after full withdrawal or failed withdrawal. Donor-reactive T cell clones were identified by TCRbeta sequencing after a pre-transplant mixed lymphocyte reaction and then tracked in post-transplant blood. As an antigen-independent comparator for the donor-reactive sequences, third party-reactive TCRbeta sequences from pre-transplant MLRs were identified as well. No induction therapy was given to the subjects, and standard immunosuppression was administered until randomization at 12-24 months post-transplant. Tolerance meant complete immunosuppression withdrawal for at least one year without liver enzymes rising beyond twice the upper limit of normal. The study cohort included 8 liver transplant recipients, of whom 3 were classified as tolerant and 5 as non-tolerant. Findings and caveats that apply to the study as a whole: Because allograft tissue specimens were not available, migration of donor-reactive T cells into the graft, rather than deletion, may have occurred. After accounting for repertoire turnover, donor-reactive detection was significantly reduced in 7 of 8 subjects for CD4 and 8 of 8 for CD8. In most of the 8 subjects, circulating donor-reactive CD4 TCRbeta sequences decreased significantly after transplant, regardless of tolerance or HCV status. In a couple of subjects, low numbers of available donor cells limited the measurable donor-reactive repertoire. The decline in donor-reactive sequences exceeded the decline in third party-reactive sequences, suggesting partial antigen-specific deletion that was unrelated to withdrawal success. Conclusions were preliminary, limited by small, heterogeneous patient numbers and non-standardized post-transplant time points.

Concerning this clone itself: The target of this receptor is not known. The input lacks base qualities; no much larger clone sits a single base away.

Sample time point, as interpreted from the label and publication: pre-transplant. Unstimulated PBMCs, after thawing, were stained for CD3, CD4 and CD8 and then FACS-sorted into CD3+CD4+ and CD3+CD8+ populations. All 8 studied subjects were randomized to immunosuppression withdrawal. The Qiagen DNeasy Blood and Tissue Kit was used for isolation of genomic DNA. High-throughput TCRbeta CDR3 sequencing of frozen genomic DNA was performed by immunoSEQ, with PCR amplification, mapping, bias correction and internal controls included. For the original study's pipeline: Productive rearrangements were kept, and unique TCRbeta sequences were defined by CDR3 nucleotide sequence plus V and J gene. For classification of a sequence as donor-reactive, at least 5-fold expansion in CFSE-low cells relative to unstimulated pre-transplant cells and a frequency of at least 0.01% were required. Minimum frequency thresholds were set for each subject based on the unstimulated sample with the lowest template count, ensuring at least 90% detection power. Jensen-Shannon divergence between the top 1000 TCRbeta sequences after and before transplant was used to measure repertoire turnover. Changes in detection of donor-reactive sequences were assessed with two-sided Fisher's exact tests. This is the immuneACCESS table as TCRdb keeps it, with only in-frame sequences that have V and J called. A part of the clones is gone; compared with another copy, unresolved V genes explain less than half, and the rest is unexplained. V, J and clone size are those of that table, while D and trimming were read from the DNA. The sample yields 70,000 to 80,000 clones; roughly 90% were counted once. Roughly 2.5% of the sample is in the top ten clones.

CDR1 and CDR2 (SGHVS, FQNEAQ) derive from the germline V gene. V lost 3 bases and J lost 2 bases, and the count of bases not matched to a germline gene is 3. From the cysteine through the phenylalanine, the CDR3 covers 15 amino acids. The kept DNA is CDR3 alone, 45 bases in frame from the first base. The chain links TRBV7-8 with TRBJ2-3, and 9 junction bases match TRBD2. Sequenced here: CD4+ T cells from blood, sampled before liver transplant. The source of this sequence is a human donor who received a liver transplant. The CDR3: CASSFLAGTTDTQYF. The nucleotide sequence is TGTGCCAGCAGCTTCCTAGCGGGGACCACAGATACGCAGTATTTT.